Below, 5 T cell receptor beta chains from the same sample are listed, as sequenced in a study of siplizumab effects on memory and regulatory T cells. Only in-frame clones appear in the TCRdb table, and some are missing; sequencing was by immunoSEQ multiplex PCR. The sample contains 85,000 to 90,000 clones, 85% to 90% of which appear only once. Material for sequencing was CD4+ T cells sorted from blood. These receptors were obtained from a human donor in good health.

The chain recombines TRBV6-1 with TRBJ2-7; 11 positions match TRBD2. Per germline, CDR1 MNHNS and CDR2 SASEGT. V lost 6 bases, J lost 2 bases, and 6 bases stayed unmatched. The CDR3 is 15 amino acids. The CDR3 bases are TGTGCCAGCAGCGCTCTAGCGGGAGGACCCTACGAGCAGTACTTC. Translating gives CASSALAGGPYEQYF.

This clone occurred once. The rearrangement uses TRBV27 and TRBJ2-7; TRBD2 matches 11 bases. The CDR3 covers 14 residues. V trimming: 5 bases; J trimming: 3 bases; junction bases outside the gene matches: 3. The V gene's germline CDR1 is MNHEY and CDR2 SMNVEV (reference sequence). The CDR3 region is CASSLSGRGYEQYF. The CDR3 DNA sequence: TGTGCCAGCAGTCTTAGCGGGAGGGGCTACGAGCAGTACTTC.

J is TRBJ2-7 and V is TRBV5-1; TRBD1 is a possible D gene (5 bases). V dropped 3 bases and J dropped 5 bases, with 12 bases sitting between them. The CDR3 contains 13 residues. CDR1 SGHRS and CDR2 YFSETQ come from the germline V gene. CDR3 in amino acids: CASSSRQRNEQYF. CDR3 coding DNA: TGCGCCAGCAGCTCGCGACAGAGGAACGAGCAGTACTTC. The full variable domain, with the rest looked up from reference TRBV5-1 and TRBJ2-7, is KAGVTQTPRYLIKTRGQQVTLSCSPISGHRSVSWYQQTPGQGLQFLFEYFSETQRNKGNFPGRFSGRQFSNSRSEMNVSTLELGDSALYLCASSSRQRNEQYFGPGTRLTVT.

There are a few counts of this clone. The rearrangement links TRBV29-1 to TRBJ1-1; D is unclear. The CDR3 spans 13 residues. V lost 5 bases to trimming and J lost 1 base, with 11 bases between them. Germline CDR1 SQVTM, CDR2 ANQGSEA. CDR3 coding DNA: TGCAGCGTTCCTAGTTCTGGGAACACTGAAGCTTTCTTT. It is translated as CSVPSSGNTEAFF.

The gene calls are TRBV19 and TRBJ2-2; TRBD1 matches 12 bases. Germline lookup yields CDR1 LNHDA and CDR2 SQIVND (reference sequence). This CDR3 is 17 amino acids long. V shed 5 bases and J 5 bases; nucleotides not matched to a gene: 9. CDR3 DNA: TGTGCCAGTAGTGCCCGGGACAGGGGGCTGGGGACCGGGGAGCTGTTTTTT. Amino acids: CASSARDRGLGTGELFF.